The 24 T cell receptor beta chains below all came from one sample that was sequenced in a study of T-cell reconstitution after alpha-beta-depleted transplantation in children. Preparation of the TCRbeta library used unique molecular identifiers. A single record per CDR3 protein comes from TCRdb applying MiXCR to the PCR reads. The table shows roughly 790,000 distinct CDR3 sequences, with roughly 15% occurring only once. The input for sequencing was PBMCs, mostly from graft donor cells, taken 360 days after TCRalphabeta/CD19-depleted stem cell transplant. These receptors were obtained from a male patient younger than 18 who had a stem cell transplant for acute lymphoblastic leukemia, so the T cells may come from the graft donor.

This clonotype was detected ten times or more. J is TRBJ1-1 and V is TRBV7-9; D is unclear. The CDR3 consists of 12 residues. V dropped 2 bases and J dropped 1 base, with 2 bases sitting between them. CDR1 is SEHNR and CDR2 is FQNEAQ in the germline V gene (reference sequence). DNA of the CDR3: TGTGCCAGCAGCTTATCGAACACTGAAGCTTTCTTT. It codes for CASSLSNTEAFF.

This clonotype was detected a few times. J is TRBJ2-7 and V is TRBV11-2, with TRBD2 identical over 10 bases. The germline gives CDR1 SGHAT, CDR2 FQNNGV. CDR3 size: 15 residues. V shed 4 bases, J shed 8 bases, and the junction held 11 bases outside the gene matches. The CDR3 region is CASSSLAGGSWQQYF. The DNA for the CDR3 is TGTGCCAGCAGCTCCTTAGCGGGAGGATCGTGGCAGCAGTACTTC.

This clonotype came up a few times. The chain couples TRBV6-1 to TRBJ2-5, with D possibly being TRBD2 (6 bases). CDR3 size: 17 residues. V lost 2 bases and J lost 5, with 21 bases in between. The germline V gene has CDR1 MNHNS and CDR2 SASEGT. The CDR3 region has the DNA TGTGCCAGCAGTGAAAGCCGGGGCTGGGGTGGAGGGGAGACCCAGTACTTC. Amino acid sequence: CASSESRGWGGGETQYF.

This clonotype was seen ten or more times. The V and J genes are TRBV7-9 and TRBJ2-1; TRBD2 matches 13 bases. Germline V gene lookup returns CDR1 SEHNR and CDR2 FQNEAQ (reference sequence). The V gene end was trimmed by 5 bases and the J gene end by 0 bases; junction bases not matched to a gene: 1. This CDR3 is built from 16 residues. CDR3 coding DNA: TGTGCCAGCAGCCGGACTAGCGGGAGCTCCTACAATGAGCAGTTCTTC. Translated, it gives CASSRTSGSSYNEQFF.

The chain carries TRBV4-1 and TRBJ1-2, with 7 bases lining up with TRBD1. The CDR3 loop spans 14 amino acids. Germline-derived CDR1 and CDR2 are MGHRA and YSYEKL. The V gene end was trimmed by 5 bases and the J gene end by 6 bases; junction bases not matched to a gene: 9. DNA for the CDR3: TGCGCCAGCAGCGAAATGACAGGGACTAATGGCTACACCTTC. The encoded protein is CASSEMTGTNGYTF.

This clonotype appeared many times. V usage is TRBV15 and J usage is TRBJ2-1; 12 nucleotides line up with TRBD2. The CDR3 spans 18 residues. J gave up 4 bases and V 2 bases, and 9 bases lay outside the gene matches. Per the germline V gene, CDR1 is LNHNV and CDR2 is YYDKDF (reference sequence). As DNA, the CDR3 is TGTGCCACCAGCAGAAATATTGGGACTAGCGGGTGGTACAATGAGCAGTTCTTC. It specifies CATSRNIGTSGWYNEQFF.

The sample holds a few counts of this clonotype. The chain combines TRBV4-2 with TRBJ2-7, with 7 bases identical to TRBD2. Unmatched junction bases numbered 3, after V lost 1 base and J lost 0 bases. Germline assignment: CDR1 LGHNA and CDR2 YNFKEQ. This CDR3 is built from 15 residues. CDR3 amino acids: CASSQGRESSYEQYF. The CDR3 DNA follows: TGTGCCAGCAGCCAAGGGCGGGAGAGCTCCTACGAGCAGTACTTC.

The CDR3 here is CASSYSPEDVNTGELFF. The CDR3 bases are TGTGCCAGCAGTTATAGTCCAGAGGACGTGAACACCGGGGAGCTGTTTTTT. The genes are TRBV6-5 and TRBJ2-2, with no clear D. With 3 bases removed from V and 1 base from J, the gap between germline ends came to 15 bases. This CDR3 contains 17 residues. Germline values: CDR1 MNHEY, CDR2 SVGAGI.

V and J are TRBV12-3 or TRBV12-4 and TRBJ2-5; possibly TRBD1 or TRBD2 for D (5 bases each). The CDR3 sequence is 15 residues long. V was pared by 5 bases and J by 1 base, with 14 bases between. The CDR3 reads CASSARDHLQETQYF. In DNA, the CDR3 is TGTGCCAGCAGTGCCCGGGACCACCTCCAAGAGACCCAGTACTTC.

The chain couples TRBV12-3 or TRBV12-4 to TRBJ2-3; 8 bases agree with TRBD2. Trimming removed 6 bases from V and 0 bases from J; junction bases left unmatched: 2. CDR3 size: 14 residues. This chain's CDR3 is CASRKRESTDTQYF. CDR3 DNA sequence: TGTGCCAGCAGAAAGCGGGAGAGCACAGATACGCAGTATTTT.

This chain joins TRBV27 and TRBJ2-2, with a possible D match to TRBD2 (5 bases). From germline, CDR1 is MNHEY and CDR2 SMNVEV (reference sequence). V lost 2 bases, J lost 7 bases, and 17 bases lay in between. The CDR3 has 16 amino acids. The CDR3 nucleotides are TGTGCCAGCAGTTTACCATCCGATGGAGGATTCGGGGAGCTGTTTTTT. This encodes CASSLPSDGGFGELFF.

This clonotype was observed many times. The V gene is TRBV7-2, the J gene TRBJ2-1; tentative D call: TRBD2 (5 bases). Germline values: CDR1 SGHTA, CDR2 FQGNSA. This CDR3 comprises 13 residues. V was clipped by 1 base and J by 7 bases, with 8 bases between them. In nucleotides, the CDR3 is TGTGCCAGCAGCTTAGAGCGGCCGAATGAGCAGTTCTTC. Amino acids: CASSLERPNEQFF. Based on the CDR3 plus reference TRBV7-2 and TRBJ2-1, the full variable domain is GAGVSQSPSNKVTEKGKDVELRCDPISGHTALYWYRQSLGQGLEFLIYFQGNSAPDKSGLPSDRFSAERTGGSVSTLTIQRTQQEDSAVYLCASSLERPNEQFFGPGTRLTVL.

The chain employs TRBV29-1 and TRBJ1-1; TRBD1 matches 7 bases. Losses at the gene ends were 5 bases for V and 6 bases for J; bases not matched to a gene: 9. The CDR3 consists of 13 residues. Germline CDR1 SQVTM, CDR2 ANQGSEA. CDR3 bases: TGCAGCGTTCATCAGGGGGGCGTCGCTGAAGCTTTCTTT. Its protein product is CSVHQGGVAEAFF.

The sample holds many counts of this clonotype. The CDR3 coding sequence is TGTGCCACCAAACCATCCCCGTCGGACGCCTACGAGCAGTACTTC. This gives the protein CATKPSPSDAYEQYF. The chain links TRBV27 to TRBJ2-7; D gene ambiguous. This CDR3 contains 15 residues. Germline V lookup: CDR1 MNHEY, CDR2 SMNVEV (reference sequence). V was trimmed by 10 bases and J by 2 bases, leaving 21 bases between them.

This clonotype was found many times. The V gene is TRBV20-1, the J gene TRBJ2-3; the D is unclear. V was shortened by 0 bases and J by 6 bases, with 10 bases between the two germline ends. Germline CDR1 and CDR2: DFQATT and SNEGSKA (reference sequence). The CDR3 sequence is 13 residues long. The CDR3 coding sequence is TGCAGTGCTAGAGATGTGGGATCGGATACGCAGTATTTT. Translation gives CSARDVGSDTQYF.

Only a few counts were recorded for this clonotype. This chain links TRBV20-1 with TRBJ1-1; 7 positions match TRBD1. Germline V lookup: CDR1 DFQATT, CDR2 SNEGSKA (reference sequence). The V and J ends lost 4 bases and 6 bases, in that order; junction bases with no gene match: 11. This CDR3 is built from 14 residues. The DNA for the CDR3 is TGCAGTGCTACGAACTACAAGGGGGCTGCTGAAGCTTTCTTT. This sequence encodes CSATNYKGAAEAFF.

The table lists this clonotype with a few counts. The gene calls are TRBV7-9 and TRBJ2-3; TRBD1 agrees at 12 bases. The CDR3 totals 15 residues. Germline V gives CDR1 SEHNR, CDR2 FQNEAQ (reference sequence). V lost 5 bases to trimming and J lost 5 bases; unmatched junction nucleotides: 5. This CDR3 is CASSLRDRGQDTQYF. In DNA, the CDR3 is TGTGCCAGCAGCCTCCGGGACAGGGGGCAAGATACGCAGTATTTT.

This clonotype was observed many times. The chain is built from TRBV7-2 and TRBJ2-5; TRBD2 matches at 10 bases. The V gene's germline CDR1 is SGHTA and CDR2 FQGNSA. There are 16 residues in the CDR3. The V and J ends lost 4 bases and 3 bases, in that order; junction bases with no gene match: 8. The CDR3 here is CASSWSGRVDKETQYF. CDR3 nucleotide sequence: TGTGCCAGCAGCTGGAGCGGGAGGGTAGATAAAGAGACCCAGTACTTC.

Details on this clonotype: Being one base from a much bigger clone, this may be a read error. The chain combines TRBV13 with TRBJ2-1, with a weak D call TRBD1 (6 bases). The germline V gene encodes CDR1 PRHDT and CDR2 FYEKMQ (reference sequence). The CDR3 is 13 amino acids. The CDR3 loop is CASSETGDNEKFF. The CDR3 DNA reads as TGTGCCAGCAGTGAGACAGGAGACAATGAGAAGTTCTTC.

The chain employs TRBV3-1 and TRBJ1-2; D is perhaps TRBD1 (5 bases). This CDR3 has 17 residues. V was cut by 1 base and J by 0 bases, with 15 bases left in between. CDR1 is LGHDT and CDR2 is YNNKEL in the germline V gene (reference sequence). The CDR3 here is CASSQVGARGPNYGYTF. In DNA, the CDR3 is TGTGCCAGCAGCCAAGTTGGAGCTAGGGGTCCTAACTATGGCTACACCTTC.

The chain recombines TRBV29-1 with TRBJ1-5, with 8 bases lining up with TRBD1. V shed 7 bases, J shed 1 base, and the junction held 9 bases outside the gene matches. This CDR3 is built from 15 residues. The germline gives CDR1 SQVTM, CDR2 ANQGSEA. CDR3 nucleotides: TGCAGCGGCCTCTCTGGACAGGGAAGCAATCAGCCCCAGCATTTT. Its translation is CSGLSGQGSNQPQHF.

This clonotype was observed a handful of times. This chain connects TRBV11-2 to TRBJ2-1; no reliable D call. From germline, CDR1 is SGHAT and CDR2 FQNNGV. CDR3 length: 15 amino acids. V lost 7 bases and J lost 0, with 13 bases in between. In nucleotides, the CDR3 is TGTGCCAGCACCCTCAAGGCTAGCTCCTACAATGAGCAGTTCTTC. Translation: CASTLKASSYNEQFF.

This clonotype was seen a few times. V and J are TRBV12-3 or TRBV12-4 and TRBJ2-5, with 8 bases identical to TRBD2. The V gene end was trimmed by 5 bases and the J gene end by 3 bases; junction bases not matched to a gene: 11. There are 16 residues in the CDR3. The CDR3 loop is CASSGALIAGKETQYF. The CDR3 coding sequence is TGTGCCAGCAGTGGGGCATTGATAGCGGGAAAAGAGACCCAGTACTTC.

This sequence joins TRBV18 and TRBJ2-2; TRBD2 aligns across 7 bases. The germline CDR1 and CDR2 sequences are KGHSH and LQKENI. V shed 8 bases, J shed 5 bases, and the junction held 11 bases outside the gene matches. The CDR3 has 15 amino acids. The CDR3 coding sequence is TGTGCCAGCATTGGAGGCGGGAGTGGAACCGGGGAGCTGTTTTTT. Its protein is CASIGGGSGTGELFF. The full variable domain, with the rest looked up from reference TRBV18 and TRBJ2-2, is NAGVMQNPRHLVRRRGQEARLRCSPMKGHSHVYWYRQLPEEGLKFMVYLQKENIIDESGMPKERFSAEFPKEGPSILRIQQVVRGDSAAYFCASIGGGSGTGELFFGEGSRLTVL.